This T cell receptor beta chain was documented in a study of T cell repertoires in cytomegalovirus infection. Across the study: CMV infection plus the matching HLA type was flagged by public TCR beta signatures.

CDR1 is MNHNY and CDR2 is SVGAGI in the germline V gene (reference sequence). The CDR3 runs 13 residues. Trimming stripped 2 bases from V and 9 bases from J, with 11 bases between. This clonotype has a handful of counts. Its target is not known. MiXCR was run by TCRdb on the reads, yielding one entry per CDR3 protein. The sample contains about 680,000 distinct CDR3 sequences, more than 20% of which appear only once. Study results and caveats: Pooled public TCR beta family frequency picked out CMV carriers with the relevant HLA. Predominance within the ex vivo response was attributable to HLA-C-restricted CMV-specific TCR beta clonotypes.

This TCR was sampled from a human donor in good health (CMV status not recorded). Some clones in this sample may be carry-over from other donors' samples. Sample: CD8+ T cells from PBMCs. The gene calls are TRBV6-6 and TRBJ2-1; D is ambiguous. CDR3 bases: TGTGCCAGCAGTTACCCTGGCGGACGTGAGCAGTTCTTC. It encodes CASSYPGGREQFF.